A single sample gave rise to the 24 T cell receptor beta chains below, sequenced in a study of vaccination effects on CD4 cells after COVID-19. Sequenced by immunoSEQ multiplex PCR; TCRdb stores in-frame clones only, minus some. This table holds 20,000 to 30,000 clones, around 79% found once. Antigen-specific CD4+ T cells were expanded (with viral peptide pools) by the ViraFEST assay ahead of sequencing. Once cultured for roughly 10 days, the cells underwent separation to obtain CD4+ T cells. This person's SARS-CoV-2 infection, confirmed by PCR, occurred between March and December 2020. These receptors have no identified antigens. This specimen consisted of CD4+ T cells from PBMCs cultured with HCoV-NL63 spike peptides, obtained before COVID-19 vaccination. All receptors come from a human donor who had a prior SARS-CoV-2 infection.

A few counts support this clone. The CDR3, as DNA: TGTGCCAGCAGCTCCTGGGGCCCCTCCATGAACACTGAAGCTTTCTTT. This gives the protein CASSSWGPSMNTEAFF. The chain recombines TRBV5-4 with TRBJ1-1, with a possible D match to TRBD1 (5 bases). CDR1 is SGHNT, CDR2 YYREEE, per germline (reference sequence). The length of the CDR3 is 16 residues. V was shortened by 3 bases and J by 0 bases, with 15 bases between the two germline ends.

The chain joins TRBV5-1 to TRBJ2-1; 7 positions agree with TRBD1. CDR3 length equals 14 residues. Per the germline V gene, CDR1 is SGHRS and CDR2 is YFSETQ. V lost 6 bases, J lost 8 bases, and 11 bases stayed unmatched. The CDR3 region has the DNA TGCGCCAGCAACCAGGGGGTCGGGGTCGATGAGCAGTTCTTC. Its translation is CASNQGVGVDEQFF.

This clone showed up just once. V and J are TRBV5-6 and TRBJ1-1; D gene unclear. V lost 0 bases and J lost 0, with 6 bases in between. The CDR3 spans 14 residues. CDR1 SGHDT and CDR2 YYEEEE come from the germline V gene. CDR3 amino acids: CASSLGGLNTEAFF. CDR3 DNA sequence: TGTGCCAGCAGCTTGGGCGGATTGAACACTGAAGCTTTCTTT.

V gene TRBV4-1 combines with J gene TRBJ2-3; no firm D call. Deletions cut 1 base from V and 0 bases from J, with 11 bases between. CDR1 is MGHRA, CDR2 YSYEKL, per germline. CDR3 length: 16 residues. The CDR3 sequence is CASSQVEIGSTDTQYF. The CDR3, as DNA: TGCGCCAGCAGCCAAGTGGAAATCGGAAGCACAGATACGCAGTATTTT.

This clone has only one observation. An end of the junction differs from the germline gene, which may be a read error. CDR3 bases: TGTGCCAGCAGCCGGGGCGGGGATCCGGGACAGGGGGACTATGGTTACACCTTC. Its protein product is CASSRGGDPGQGDYGYTF. The V call is TRBV7-2, the J call TRBJ1-2; 11 nucleotides match TRBD1. CDR3 length: 18 amino acids. Germline V gives CDR1 SGHTA, CDR2 FQGNSA.

This rearrangement joins TRBV5-4 to TRBJ1-2; D call uncertain. V lost 0 bases and J lost 8, with 23 bases in between. The CDR3 is 17 residues long. Germline V CDR1 and CDR2: SGHNT, YYREEE (reference sequence). The DNA of the CDR3 is TGTGCCAGCAGCTTGGTGGCAGGCCCCTCGGTGGGTGTAGGCTACACCTTC. Amino acid sequence: CASSLVAGPSVGVGYTF.

This clone showed up just once. The chain recombines TRBV7-3 with TRBJ2-1; 8 positions agree with TRBD2. The CDR3 runs to 15 residues. Losses at the gene ends were 5 bases for V and 4 bases for J; bases not matched to a gene: 7. From germline, CDR1 is SGHTA and CDR2 FQGTGA. The CDR3 spells CASSRTSSLYNEQFF. As DNA, the CDR3 is TGTGCCAGCAGCCGGACTAGCTCCCTTTACAATGAGCAGTTCTTC.

Details on this clone: Compared with germline, one end of the junction differs, possibly owing to a read error. The rearrangement joins TRBV12-5 to TRBJ1-1; 7 bases align to TRBD1. Germline CDR1 is LGHNT and CDR2 is FRNRAP. The CDR3 covers 16 residues. CDR3 region: CASGHEFLRQGVLGGF. The CDR3 DNA is TGTGCTAGTGGTCATGAATTCCTACGACAGGGAGTACTGGGAGGGTTT.

The chain is built from TRBV18 and TRBJ1-2; 9 bases are shared with TRBD1. V gave up 1 base and J gave up 3 bases; unmatched junction bases: 0. The CDR3 consists of 14 residues. CDR1 and CDR2 (germline): KGHSH, LQKENI. The CDR3 DNA is TGTGCCAGCTCACCACGGACAGGGGACTATGGCTACACCTTC. Translated, it gives CASSPRTGDYGYTF.

The rearrangement uses TRBV5-1 and TRBJ2-7, with 9 bases matching TRBD2. Germline-derived CDR1 and CDR2 are SGHRS and YFSETQ. V lost 7 bases and J lost 3; bases outside the gene matches: 5. The CDR3 runs 13 residues. CDR3 protein: CASGRGGLYEQYF. CDR3 bases: TGCGCCAGCGGGCGGGGGGGCCTCTACGAGCAGTACTTC.

The chain couples TRBV5-4 to TRBJ2-1, with 11 nucleotides matching TRBD1. CDR3 length: 15 amino acids. With 4 bases clipped from V and 8 bases from J, the junction kept 8 bases outside the gene matches. In germline, CDR1 is SGHNT, CDR2 YYREEE (reference sequence). The DNA of the CDR3 is TGTGCCAGCAGCGCCCGGACAGGGGGCCCACATGAGCAGTTCTTC. It translates to CASSARTGGPHEQFF.

This clone was recorded once. The genes are TRBV7-3 and TRBJ2-1; the D gene is possibly TRBD2 (6 bases). Germline V gene sequence: CDR1 SGHTA, CDR2 FQGTGA. This CDR3 is 16 amino acids long. Trimming took off 2 bases at V and 0 bases at J, with 11 bases between the two ends. CDR3 coding DNA: TGTGCCAGCAGCTTAGACGGGGGTGCCTCCTACAATGAGCAGTTCTTC. Its translation: CASSLDGGASYNEQFF.

The J gene is TRBJ1-6, the V gene TRBV5-6, with 10 bases aligning to TRBD1. V was clipped by 3 bases and J by 10 bases; unmatched bases: 7. Germline CDR1 and CDR2: SGHDT and YYEEEE. This CDR3 is 15 amino acids long. The CDR3 reads CASSSIGTGESPLHF. The CDR3 region has the DNA TGTGCCAGCAGCTCTATAGGGACAGGGGAATCACCCCTCCACTTT.

V and J are TRBV4-2 and TRBJ1-3, with D tentatively TRBD1 (6 bases). Trimming pared 2 bases from V and 0 bases from J, leaving 14 bases between. This CDR3 has 17 amino acids. Germline V lookup: CDR1 LGHNA, CDR2 YNFKEQ. The CDR3 sequence: CASSQKTGLYSGNTIYF. Written as DNA, the CDR3 is TGTGCCAGCAGCCAAAAAACAGGGCTATACTCTGGAAACACCATATATTTT.

The gene calls are TRBV24-1 and TRBJ2-3; tentative D call: TRBD1 (5 bases). The CDR3 has 16 residues. The V and J ends lost 3 bases and 0 bases respectively, with 12 bases between them. The V gene's germline CDR1 is KGHDR and CDR2 SFDVKD. CDR3 nucleotides: TGTGCCACCAGTGATGCAGGAGACAGCAGCACAGATACGCAGTATTTT. Translated, it gives CATSDAGDSSTDTQYF.

The chain is built from TRBV6-5 and TRBJ1-1; possible D gene TRBD1, 5 bases. Germline values: CDR1 MNHEY, CDR2 SVGAGI. V shed 6 bases and J shed 4 bases, with 18 bases lying between them. This CDR3 region has 15 residues. The CDR3 nucleotides read TGTGCCAGCAGCGAGGCCGGGGCGGGTAGCACTGAAGCTTTCTTT. Its protein is CASSEAGAGSTEAFF.

The chain employs TRBV4-1 and TRBJ2-2; TRBD2 agrees at 12 bases. This CDR3 comprises 21 residues. V lost 5 bases to trimming and J lost 5 bases; unmatched junction nucleotides: 21. In germline, CDR1 is MGHRA, CDR2 YSYEKL. As DNA, the CDR3 is TGCGCCAGCAGCATTCAAACCTTGACTAGCGGGAGAGGGTTAGGAACCGGGGAGCTGTTTTTT. This translates into CASSIQTLTSGRGLGTGELFF.

This clone came up a few times. The chain links TRBV3-1 (or the pseudogene TRBV3-2) to TRBJ1-2, with D perhaps TRBD1 (6 bases). The CDR3 loop spans 19 amino acids. Germline CDR1 and CDR2: LGHDT and YNNKEL (reference sequence). Trimming cost V 4 bases and J 0 bases, with 24 bases left between them. CDR3: CASSPVELTGRGANYGYTF. The DNA for the CDR3 is TGTGCCAGCAGCCCCGTCGAGCTCACAGGGAGAGGGGCTAACTATGGCTACACCTTC.

J is TRBJ2-3 and V is TRBV19; D not resolved. Trimming removed 5 bases at V and 4 bases at J, with 10 bases between. Germline CDR1 LNHDA, CDR2 SQIVND (reference sequence). The CDR3 runs to 13 residues. This CDR3 is CASSPTRADTQYF. Written as DNA, the CDR3 is TGTGCCAGTAGTCCGACTCGGGCAGATACGCAGTATTTT.

V usage is TRBV6-2 or TRBV6-3 and J usage is TRBJ1-5; 7 bases fit TRBD1. Germline V gene sequence: CDR1 MNHEY, CDR2 SVGEGT. The CDR3 spans 16 residues. V gave up 2 bases and J gave up 6 bases; unmatched junction bases: 10. The CDR3 loop reads CASSYGRGRGAQPQHF. The CDR3, as DNA: TGTGCCAGCAGTTACGGTCGGGGCAGGGGGGCTCAGCCCCAGCATTTT.

The V gene is TRBV5-4, the J gene TRBJ2-3; D unclear. This CDR3 is 16 amino acids long. In germline, CDR1 is SGHNT, CDR2 YYREEE (reference sequence). Trimming shortened V by 4 bases and J by 0 bases, and 15 bases separated the two germline ends. The CDR3 DNA follows: TGTGCCAGCAGCCCCCACTTAACAGCTAGCACAGATACGCAGTATTTT. Encoded protein: CASSPHLTASTDTQYF.

V gene TRBV5-6 combines with J gene TRBJ2-3, with 7 nucleotides matching TRBD1. Germline loops: CDR1 SGHDT, CDR2 YYEEEE. The CDR3 sequence is 14 residues long. V was clipped by 4 bases and J by 0 bases; unmatched bases: 2. The CDR3 is CASSPTGSTDTQYF. The CDR3 bases are TGTGCCAGCAGCCCGACAGGGAGCACAGATACGCAGTATTTT.

V and J are TRBV7-2 and TRBJ2-3; possibly TRBD2 for D (6 bases). The length of the CDR3 is 15 residues. V shed 5 bases and J shed 4 bases, with 16 bases lying between them. CDR1 is SGHTA, CDR2 FQGNSA, per germline. CDR3: CASSLELLAADTQYF. The DNA for the CDR3 is TGTGCCAGCAGCCTAGAATTACTAGCCGCAGATACGCAGTATTTT.

This chain joins TRBV5-6 and TRBJ2-3; no firm D call. CDR1 and CDR2 from the germline V gene are SGHDT and YYEEEE. V shed 1 base and J shed 3 bases, with 12 bases lying between them. This CDR3 has 15 amino acids. The CDR3 DNA reads as TGTGCCAGCAGCTTGATCTCTTTAGAGACAGATACGCAGTATTTT. Its protein is CASSLISLETDTQYF.